These 21 T cell receptor beta chains share one sample of origin, sequenced in a study of blood T cell repertoires in COVID-19. TCRdb keeps only in-frame clones here, not all; method: immunoSEQ multiplex PCR. This table has 250,000 to 300,000 clones, 80% to 95% appearing once. The sample consisted of peripheral blood. The receptors derive from a woman under 40 with COVID-19, enrolled during active disease.

The V call is TRBV27, the J call TRBJ1-5; D perhaps matches TRBD1 (6 bases). CDR1 and CDR2 from the germline V gene are MNHEY and SMNVEV (reference sequence). The V end lost 3 bases, the J end lost 4 bases, and 13 bases lay between the germline ends. CDR3 size: 15 residues. The CDR3 region is CASSFTPGDNQPQHF. The CDR3 DNA sequence: TGTGCCAGCAGTTTCACACCAGGGGATAATCAGCCCCAGCATTTT.

The rearrangement joins TRBV30 to TRBJ1-2, with D tentatively TRBD1 (5 bases). This CDR3 has 16 residues. V dropped 8 bases and J dropped 1 base, with 23 bases sitting between them. Germline V gives CDR1 GTSNPN, CDR2 SVGIG (reference sequence). CDR3 residues: CAASGAGEGGNYGYTF. The CDR3 DNA reads TGTGCCGCGAGTGGAGCGGGGGAGGGTGGTAACTATGGCTACACCTTC.

This clone was seen a single time. The chain joins TRBV3-1 (or the pseudogene TRBV3-2) to TRBJ2-3, with 9 bases lining up with TRBD2. With 3 bases clipped from V and 0 bases from J, the junction kept 1 base outside the gene matches. Germline V CDR1 and CDR2: LGHDT, YNNKEL (reference sequence). This CDR3 is 15 amino acids long. The CDR3 reads CASSQTSGSTDTQYF. The CDR3 DNA reads TGTGCCAGCAGCCAGACTAGCGGAAGCACAGATACGCAGTATTTT.

The V and J genes are TRBV7-9 and TRBJ2-7; TRBD2 might be the D (5 bases). This CDR3 contains 15 residues. The V gene lost 4 bases and the J gene lost 4 bases, with 17 bases spanning the gap. CDR1 is SEHNR and CDR2 is FQNEAQ in the germline V gene (reference sequence). CDR3 loop: CASSSPEGGKYEQYF. The CDR3 nucleotides are TGTGCCAGCAGCTCTCCCGAGGGCGGTAAATACGAGCAGTACTTC.

In this sample, this clone turned up a few times. This chain uses TRBV18 with TRBJ1-5; the D is unclear. Per germline, CDR1 KGHSH and CDR2 LQKENI. The V gene lost 4 bases and the J gene lost 7 bases, with 11 bases spanning the gap. This CDR3 contains 13 residues. CDR3 DNA sequence: TGTGCCAGCTCACGGAAGGAGGACCAGCCCCAGCATTTT. Protein sequence: CASSRKEDQPQHF.

This clone was seen just once. This chain links TRBV6-7 with TRBJ2-7; D not resolved. TRBV6-7 is identified as an open reading frame with a role that is uncertain. The V and J ends lost 0 bases and 0 bases respectively, with 15 bases between them. CDR3 length: 17 amino acids. The CDR3 DNA reads TGTGCCAGCAGTTACTCGAAGTCCAACCACAGCTCCTACGAGCAGTACTTC. It encodes CASSYSKSNHSSYEQYF.

The chain employs TRBV9 and TRBJ2-2, with a tentative D call TRBD1 (6 bases). V was shortened by 4 bases and J by 0 bases, with 13 bases between the two germline ends. The CDR3 contains 16 residues. From germline, CDR1 is SGDLS and CDR2 YYNGEE. Written as DNA, the CDR3 is TGTGCCAGCAGCCTTCGGACAGTAGCGAACACCGGGGAGCTGTTTTTT. Protein: CASSLRTVANTGELFF.

This chain joins TRBV7-9 and TRBJ2-5; perhaps TRBD2 as D (6 bases). CDR1 is SEHNR and CDR2 is FQNEAQ in the germline V gene (reference sequence). V was clipped by 7 bases and J by 2 bases, with 14 bases between them. CDR3 length: 14 amino acids. CDR3 residues: CASTNVGTQETQYF. Written as DNA, the CDR3 is TGTGCCAGCACCAACGTCGGGACTCAAGAGACCCAGTACTTC.

The V call is TRBV11-2, the J call TRBJ1-5; weak D call: TRBD1 (5 bases). The V gene lost 2 bases and the J gene lost 7 bases, with 9 bases spanning the gap. The CDR3 has 13 amino acids. Germline V gives CDR1 SGHAT, CDR2 FQNNGV. CDR3 coding DNA: TGTGCCAGCAGCTTATCGTCAGGGCAGCCCCAGCATTTT. Its protein product is CASSLSSGQPQHF.

This clone has only one observation. V usage is TRBV5-1 and J usage is TRBJ2-3; 8 positions agree with TRBD1. The CDR3 totals 15 residues. Germline V CDR1 and CDR2: SGHRS, YFSETQ. Trimming took 0 bases from V and 4 from J; bases not matched to a gene: 4. CDR3 residues: CASSLGQGSADTQYF. In DNA form, the CDR3 reads TGCGCCAGCAGCTTGGGACAGGGGTCCGCAGATACGCAGTATTTT.

The J gene is TRBJ2-1, the V gene TRBV19; TRBD2 agrees at 7 bases. The CDR3 sequence is 14 residues long. V lost 8 bases and J lost 0; bases outside the gene matches: 4. Germline assignment: CDR1 LNHDA and CDR2 SQIVND (reference sequence). The CDR3 coding sequence is TGTGCCAGTGAGCGGGATCTCTCCTACAATGAGCAGTTCTTC. Amino acid sequence: CASERDLSYNEQFF.

The chain recombines TRBV7-2 with TRBJ1-5; maybe TRBD1 (6 bases). Trimming stripped 4 bases from V and 4 bases from J, with 11 bases between. The CDR3 covers 14 residues. From germline, CDR1 is SGHTA and CDR2 FQGNSA. CDR3 residues: CASSSTGRNQPQHF. The CDR3, as DNA: TGTGCCAGCAGCTCCACAGGGCGTAATCAGCCCCAGCATTTT.

The sample holds a few counts of this clone. The V gene is TRBV19, the J gene TRBJ2-3; TRBD1 is a possible D gene (7 bases). The CDR3 has 15 amino acids. CDR1 is LNHDA and CDR2 is SQIVND in the germline V gene (reference sequence). V was shortened by 3 bases and J by 2 bases, with 12 bases between the two germline ends. In DNA form, the CDR3 reads TGTGCCAGTAGTATTGGGGGGACAGTCACAGATACGCAGTATTTT. Translation: CASSIGGTVTDTQYF.

The chain has TRBV15 and TRBJ2-1; 7 bases are a match to TRBD2. Per the germline V gene, CDR1 is LNHNV and CDR2 is YYDKDF (reference sequence). The CDR3 loop spans 14 amino acids. With 4 bases clipped from V and 8 bases from J, the junction kept 8 bases outside the gene matches. The DNA for the CDR3 is TGTGCCACCAGCACAGGCGGGAGTATCTATGAGCAGTTCTTC. Translation gives CATSTGGSIYEQFF.

In its sample, this clone was seen once. The chain carries TRBV5-1 and TRBJ2-1, with 10 positions matching TRBD1. Germline CDR1 is SGHRS and CDR2 is YFSETQ. This CDR3 spans 13 amino acids. V shed 7 bases, J shed 6 bases, and the junction held 4 bases outside the gene matches. This CDR3 reads CASGRTGGNEQFF. The CDR3 nucleotides read TGCGCCAGCGGTAGGACAGGGGGCAATGAGCAGTTCTTC.

This chain uses TRBV19 with TRBJ1-2, with D perhaps matching TRBD1 (5 bases). The CDR3 loop spans 14 amino acids. The germline CDR1 and CDR2 sequences are LNHDA and SQIVND (reference sequence). Trimming stripped 9 bases from V and 3 bases from J, with 17 bases between. CDR3 region: CASLSPQGYYGYTF. The CDR3, as DNA: TGTGCCAGCCTTTCACCGCAGGGATACTATGGCTACACCTTC.

V is TRBV12-5 and J is TRBJ1-2; 8 bases line up with TRBD1. The CDR3 consists of 13 residues. J was trimmed by 7 bases and V by 7 bases; bases with no gene match: 8. Germline-derived CDR1 and CDR2 are LGHNT and FRNRAP. CDR3 nucleotide sequence: TGTGCTAGTGCCCAGACAGGGGTAGGTGGCTACACCTTC. Protein: CASAQTGVGGYTF. The complete variable domain, with remaining parts taken from reference TRBV12-5 and TRBJ1-2, reads DARVTQTPRHKVTEMGQEVTMRCQPILGHNTVFWYRQTMMQGLELLAYFRNRAPLDDSGMPKDRFSAEMPDATLATLKIQPSEPRDSAVYFCASAQTGVGGYTFGSGTRLTVV.

This clone was recorded only once. The V call is TRBV6-2 or TRBV6-3, the J call TRBJ1-6; TRBD1 agrees at 9 bases. CDR3 length: 14 residues. J gave up 9 bases and V 5 bases, and 5 bases lay outside the gene matches. The V gene's germline CDR1 is MNHEY and CDR2 SVGEGT. The CDR3, as DNA: TGTGCCAGCAGTCCGCAACAGGGGGCTTCACCCCTCCACTTT. It translates to CASSPQQGASPLHF.

The V gene is TRBV7-2, the J gene TRBJ1-3; D possibly corresponds to TRBD1 (5 bases). The CDR3 runs 18 residues. V gave up 1 base and J gave up 1 base, with 17 bases separating them. Germline V gene lookup returns CDR1 SGHTA and CDR2 FQGNSA. In DNA form, the CDR3 reads TGTGCCAGCAGCTTAGGGTTTGCAGGGTCTGTATCTGGAAACACCATATATTTT. It encodes CASSLGFAGSVSGNTIYF.

The chain couples TRBV3-1 (or the pseudogene TRBV3-2) to TRBJ1-5; the D is unclear. V lost 2 bases, J lost 4 bases, and 3 bases lay in between. This CDR3 region has 12 residues. Germline CDR1 is LGHDT and CDR2 is YNNKEL (reference sequence). CDR3 DNA: TGTGCCAGCAGCCAATCAAATCAGCCCCAGCATTTT. Amino acid sequence: CASSQSNQPQHF.

The rearrangement joins TRBV18 to TRBJ2-7; D uncertain. Germline values: CDR1 KGHSH, CDR2 LQKENI. V was clipped by 4 bases and J by 2 bases, with 6 bases between them. The CDR3 extends over 12 amino acids. The CDR3 spells CASSRLPYEQYF. The CDR3 DNA reads as TGTGCCAGCTCACGACTCCCCTACGAGCAGTACTTC.